The rows below give T cell receptor beta chains drawn from one sample of a study of blood T cell repertoires in COVID-19. Some clones are missing from TCRdb's copy, which holds only in-frame ones; the method was immunoSEQ multiplex PCR. The table includes 110,000 to 150,000 clones, 84% detected once. Sequences were obtained from peripheral blood. The receptor source for this set is a human donor in a cohort sampled during active COVID-19. The CDR3 runs from the conserved cysteine through the conserved F or W. Fields, in order: CDR3 length, D gene, J gene, clone size, V gene, CDR3 protein, CDR3 DNA. D genes are given only for firm matches. Size is stated for part of the rows, as once, few or many counts, or as a class when the clone is expanded.

length: 12; D: .; J: TRBJ2-2; size: few; V: TRBV6-1; CDR3: CASSEITGELFF; DNA: TGTGCCAGCAGTGAAATAACCGGGGAGCTGTTTTTT
length: 15; D: TRBD2; J: TRBJ2-3; size: .; V: TRBV7-3; CDR3: CASSWSGGAVDTQYF; DNA: TGTGCCAGCAGCTGGAGCGGGGGGGCCGTAGATACGCAGTATTTT
length: 13; D: TRBD1; J: TRBJ2-5; size: .; V: TRBV5-6; CDR3: CASSSTGLETQYF; DNA: TGTGCCAGCAGCTCGACAGGGCTGGAGACCCAGTACTTC
length: 15; D: .; J: TRBJ2-6; size: .; V: TRBV7-2; CDR3: CASSPTRSGANVLTF; DNA: TGTGCCAGCAGCCCCACACGCTCTGGGGCCAACGTCCTGACTTTC
length: 14; D: TRBD1; J: TRBJ1-2; size: few; V: TRBV6-5; CDR3: CASSYDRAPYGYTF; DNA: TGTGCCAGCAGTTACGACAGGGCCCCCTATGGCTACACCTTC
length: 14; D: .; J: TRBJ2-3; size: .; V: TRBV5-1; CDR3: CASSLSAATDTQYF; DNA: TGCGCCAGCAGCTTATCAGCGGCGACAGATACGCAGTATTTT
length: 16; D: TRBD1; J: TRBJ1-6; size: .; V: TRBV6-1; CDR3: CASSVSDRGRGSPLHF; DNA: TGTGCCAGCAGTGTCTCGGACAGGGGCCGAGGTTCACCCCTCCACTTT
length: 11; D: .; J: TRBJ2-1; size: .; V: TRBV12-5; CDR3: CASGFQWAQFF; DNA: TGTGCTAGTGGTTTTCAGTGGGCTCAGTTCTTC
length: 14; D: .; J: TRBJ1-2; size: .; V: TRBV6-2/TRBV6-3; CDR3: CASNPDGTNYGYTF; DNA: TGTGCCAGCAACCCGGACGGGACTAACTATGGCTACACCTTC
length: 14; D: TRBD1; J: TRBJ2-5; size: .; V: TRBV7-7; CDR3: CASSLGTGGETQYF; DNA: TGTGCTAGCAGCTTAGGAACAGGGGGGGAGACCCAGTACTTC
length: 14; D: .; J: TRBJ2-1; size: once; V: TRBV30; CDR3: CAWSSWSSYNEQFF; DNA: TGTGCCTGGAGTTCTTGGAGCTCCTACAATGAGCAGTTCTTC
length: 13; D: TRBD1; J: TRBJ1-1; size: .; V: TRBV7-3; CDR3: CASSPGTGAEAFF; DNA: TGTGCCAGCAGTCCCGGGACAGGGGCTGAAGCTTTCTTT
length: 14; D: TRBD1; J: TRBJ1-2; size: .; V: TRBV19; CDR3: CASSKDRADYGYTF; DNA: TGTGCCAGTAGTAAGGACAGGGCCGACTATGGCTACACCTTC
length: 15; D: .; J: TRBJ2-1; size: .; V: TRBV27; CDR3: CASSLNGAQRNEQFF; DNA: TGTGCCAGCAGTTTAAATGGGGCCCAGCGCAATGAGCAGTTCTTC
length: 16; D: TRBD2; J: TRBJ2-3; size: .; V: TRBV7-9; CDR3: CASSLDLAGGTDTQYF; DNA: TGTGCCAGCAGCTTAGACCTAGCGGGGGGCACAGATACGCAGTATTTT
length: 15; D: .; J: TRBJ1-5; size: .; V: TRBV3-1/TRBV3-2; CDR3: CASSQHGQDNQPQHF; DNA: TGTGCCAGCAGCCAACATGGGCAGGACAATCAGCCCCAGCATTTT
length: 17; D: TRBD2; J: TRBJ2-3; size: .; V: TRBV11-2; CDR3: CASSALAGWRRTDTQYF; DNA: TGTGCCAGCAGCGCGCTAGCGGGGTGGCGGAGGACAGATACGCAGTATTTT
length: 15; D: .; J: TRBJ2-1; size: .; V: TRBV5-4; CDR3: CASGTRGGSYNEQFF; DNA: TGTGCCAGCGGAACGCGGGGCGGCTCCTACAATGAGCAGTTCTTC
length: 15; D: TRBD1; J: TRBJ2-7; size: few; V: TRBV5-1; CDR3: CASRSGTVESYEQYF; DNA: TGCGCCAGCCGCTCCGGGACAGTAGAGTCCTACGAGCAGTACTTC
length: 13; D: .; J: TRBJ1-1; size: .; V: TRBV3-1/TRBV3-2; CDR3: CASSWGANTEAFF; DNA: TGTGCCAGCAGCTGGGGAGCTAACACTGAAGCTTTCTTT
length: 16; D: TRBD1; J: TRBJ2-5; size: few; V: TRBV5-1; CDR3: CASSLAGDRAYSPQYF; DNA: TGCGCCAGCAGCTTGGCAGGGGACAGGGCCTATTCCCCCCAGTACTTC
length: 13; D: .; J: TRBJ1-1; size: .; V: TRBV7-9; CDR3: CASSARQSFEAFF; DNA: TGTGCCAGCAGCGCTCGACAGTCCTTTGAAGCTTTCTTT
length: 18; D: .; J: TRBJ1-6; size: .; V: TRBV9; CDR3: CASSYAAGSPSIDSPLHF; DNA: TGTGCCAGCAGCTACGCGGCGGGTAGTCCCTCAATTGATTCACCCCTCCACTTT
length: 15; D: .; J: TRBJ1-6; size: .; V: TRBV7-3; CDR3: CASSSSRGYNSPLHF; DNA: TGTGCCAGCAGCTCGTCGAGAGGCTATAATTCACCCCTCCACTTT
length: 12; D: .; J: TRBJ2-7; size: .; V: TRBV7-8; CDR3: CASSLGKGDLDF; DNA: TGTGCCAGCAGCTTAGGGAAGGGGGACCTAGACTTC
length: 13; D: .; J: TRBJ1-6; size: .; V: TRBV2; CDR3: CASKGVNNSPLHF; DNA: TGTGCCAGCAAGGGGGTGAATAATTCACCCCTCCACTTT
length: 13; D: .; J: TRBJ1-4; size: .; V: TRBV30; CDR3: CAWTPGPNEKLFF; DNA: TGTGCCTGGACGCCAGGGCCTAATGAAAAACTGTTTTTT
length: 16; D: TRBD2; J: TRBJ2-2; size: .; V: TRBV6-2/TRBV6-3; CDR3: CASSQGTSGYTGELFF; DNA: TGTGCCAGCAGTCAGGGGACTAGCGGTTACACCGGGGAGCTGTTTTTT
length: 14; D: TRBD1; J: TRBJ2-7; size: .; V: TRBV7-2; CDR3: CASSLGGDRGKQYF; DNA: TGTGCCAGCAGCTTAGGGGGGGACAGGGGCAAGCAGTACTTC
length: 15; D: TRBD2; J: TRBJ2-2; size: once; V: TRBV6-5; CDR3: CASTNLAGGIGELFF; DNA: TGTGCCAGCACTAACCTAGCGGGGGGTATCGGGGAGCTGTTTTTT